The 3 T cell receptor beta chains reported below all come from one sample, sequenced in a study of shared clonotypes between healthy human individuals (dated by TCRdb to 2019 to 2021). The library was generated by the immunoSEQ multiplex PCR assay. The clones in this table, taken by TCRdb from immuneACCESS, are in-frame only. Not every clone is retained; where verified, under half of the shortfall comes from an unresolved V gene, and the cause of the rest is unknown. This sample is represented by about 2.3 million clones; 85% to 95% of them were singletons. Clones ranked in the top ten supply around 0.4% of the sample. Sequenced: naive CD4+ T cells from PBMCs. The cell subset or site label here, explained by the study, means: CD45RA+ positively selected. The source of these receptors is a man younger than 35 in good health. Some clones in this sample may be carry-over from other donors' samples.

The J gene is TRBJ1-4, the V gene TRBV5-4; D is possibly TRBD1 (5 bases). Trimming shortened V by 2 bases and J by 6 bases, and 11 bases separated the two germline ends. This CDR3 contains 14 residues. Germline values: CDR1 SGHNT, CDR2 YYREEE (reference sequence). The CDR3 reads CASSFGGADEKLFF. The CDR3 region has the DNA TGTGCCAGCAGCTTTGGAGGGGCCGATGAAAAACTGTTTTTT.

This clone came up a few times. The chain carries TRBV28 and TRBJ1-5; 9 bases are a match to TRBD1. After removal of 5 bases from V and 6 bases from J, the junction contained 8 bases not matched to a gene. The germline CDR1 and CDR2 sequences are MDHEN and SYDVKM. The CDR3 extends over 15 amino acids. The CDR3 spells CASSVRDRDRQPQHF. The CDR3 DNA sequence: TGTGCCAGCAGTGTCCGGGACAGGGACCGTCAGCCCCAGCATTTT.

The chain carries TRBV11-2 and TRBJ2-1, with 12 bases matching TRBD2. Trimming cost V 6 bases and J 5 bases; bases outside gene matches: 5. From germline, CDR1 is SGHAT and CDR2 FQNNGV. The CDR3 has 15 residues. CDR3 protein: CASRPGLAGNNEQFF. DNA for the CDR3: TGTGCCAGCAGGCCAGGACTAGCGGGGAACAATGAGCAGTTCTTC.